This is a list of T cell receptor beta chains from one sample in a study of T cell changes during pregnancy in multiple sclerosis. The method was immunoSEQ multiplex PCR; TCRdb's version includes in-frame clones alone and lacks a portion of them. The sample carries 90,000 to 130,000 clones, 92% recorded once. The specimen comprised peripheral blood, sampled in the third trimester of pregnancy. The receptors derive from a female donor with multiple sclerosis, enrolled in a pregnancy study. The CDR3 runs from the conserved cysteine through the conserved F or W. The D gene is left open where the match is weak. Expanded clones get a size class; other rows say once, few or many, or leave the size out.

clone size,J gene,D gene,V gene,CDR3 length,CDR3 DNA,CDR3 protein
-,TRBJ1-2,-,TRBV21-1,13,TGTGCCAGCAGCATGCGGACACCGTATGGCTACACCTTC,CASSMRTPYGYTF
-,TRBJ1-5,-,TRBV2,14,TGTGCCAGCAGTCTCTCAGGCAACAATCAGCCCCAGCATTTT,CASSLSGNNQPQHF
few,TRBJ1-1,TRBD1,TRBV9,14,TGTGCCAGCAGCGTACCGGGACAGGGGACTGAAGCTTTCTTT,CASSVPGQGTEAFF
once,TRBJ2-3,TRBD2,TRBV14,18,TGTGCCAGCAGCCAAGGCCAATCCGGGACTAGCGGGACAGATACGCAGTATTTT,CASSQGQSGTSGTDTQYF
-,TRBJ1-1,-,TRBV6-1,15,TGTGCCAGCAGTGACGAGGGAAGGGCGCGCACTGAAGCTTTCTTT,CASSDEGRARTEAFF
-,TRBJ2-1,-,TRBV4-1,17,TGCGCCAGCAGCCAAGATAGCGCCTCTGGTGGCTACAATGAGCAGTTCTTC,CASSQDSASGGYNEQFF
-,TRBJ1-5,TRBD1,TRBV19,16,TGTGCCAGTATGGCCTTTTGGGGGACAGGGAATCAGCCCCAGCATTTT,CASMAFWGTGNQPQHF
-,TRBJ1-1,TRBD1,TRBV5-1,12,TGCGCCAGCTCGGGGACAGGGGAAGAAGCTTTCTTT,CASSGTGEEAFF
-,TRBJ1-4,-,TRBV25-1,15,TGTGCCAGCAGTGGGACTCCGGGACTTGGTGAAAAACTGTTTTTT,CASSGTPGLGEKLFF
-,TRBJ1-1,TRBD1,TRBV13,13,TGTGCCAGCAGCTTAGGACAGGGGAATGAAGCTTTCTTT,CASSLGQGNEAFF
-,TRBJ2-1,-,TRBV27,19,TGTGCCAGCAGTTTTTCCCCTTTTCCCTTAGCCAAGTCCTACAATGAGCAGTTCTTC,CASSFSPFPLAKSYNEQFF
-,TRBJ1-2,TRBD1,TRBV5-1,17,TGCGCCAGCAGCTTGGGAGGGGGCGAAGGAGCTAACTATGGCTACACCTTC,CASSLGGGEGANYGYTF
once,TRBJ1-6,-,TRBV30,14,TGTGCCTGGACCCAGTATAATTCTCCTTCACCCCTCCACTTT,CAWTQYNSPSPLHF
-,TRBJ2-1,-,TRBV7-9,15,TGTGCCAGCAGCTTGAACAGGGAGGGGAGCAATGAGCAGTTCTTC,CASSLNREGSNEQFF
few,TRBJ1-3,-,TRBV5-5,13,TGTGCCAGCAGCTTGGATAGGGGAAGCACCATATATTTT,CASSLDRGSTIYF
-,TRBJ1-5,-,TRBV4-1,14,TGCGCCAGCAGCCAACCTTACATCAATCAGCCCCAGCATTTT,CASSQPYINQPQHF
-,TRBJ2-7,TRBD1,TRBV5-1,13,TGCGCCAGTTCTGAGACAGGGGGCTACGAGCAGTACTTC,CASSETGGYEQYF
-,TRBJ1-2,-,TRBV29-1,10,TGCAGCGTTTCAAATTATGGCTACACCTTC,CSVSNYGYTF
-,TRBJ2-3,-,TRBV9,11,TGTGCCAGCAGATTATCAGATACGCAGTATTTT,CASRLSDTQYF
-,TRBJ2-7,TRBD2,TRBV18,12,TGTGCCAGCTCCCTCAAGCGGGGGGAGCAGTACTTC,CASSLKRGEQYF
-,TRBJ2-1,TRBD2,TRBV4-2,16,TGTGCCAGCAGCCAGGTCGGGGAGCGGGGGAACAATGAGCAGTTCTTC,CASSQVGERGNNEQFF
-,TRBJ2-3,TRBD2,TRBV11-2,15,TGTGCCAGCAGCGCTCTAGCGGGGGGTTCGGATACGCAGTATTTT,CASSALAGGSDTQYF
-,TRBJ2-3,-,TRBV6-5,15,TGTGCCAGCAGTCCCATAGGGGTTCGCACAGATACGCAGTATTTT,CASSPIGVRTDTQYF
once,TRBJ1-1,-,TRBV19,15,TGTGCCAGTAGTCCACGGCCAGCGGCTTTAACTGAAGCTTTCTTT,CASSPRPAALTEAFF
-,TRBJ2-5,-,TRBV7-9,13,TGTGCCAGCCTTGCGGCTAACGGGGAGACCCAGTACTTC,CASLAANGETQYF
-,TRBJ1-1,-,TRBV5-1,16,TGCGCCAGCAGCTTGGGCGGGTGGGTTGGGGACACTGAAGCTTTCTTT,CASSLGGWVGDTEAFF
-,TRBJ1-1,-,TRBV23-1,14,TGCGCCAGCAGTCAATCGGCCCTCAACACTGAAGCTTTCTTT,CASSQSALNTEAFF
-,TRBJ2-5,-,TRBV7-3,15,TGTGCCAGCACCCCATTTGCGGGACGGGCGGGGACCCAGTACTTC,CASTPFAGRAGTQYF
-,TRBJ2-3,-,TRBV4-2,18,TGTGCCAGCAGCCAAGCCTCCTTCGCGGGGGCTAGCACAGATACGCAGTATTTT,CASSQASFAGASTDTQYF
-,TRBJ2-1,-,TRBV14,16,TGTGCCAGCAGCCAAAGTTTTCTAGTACGGAACAATGAGCAGTTCTTC,CASSQSFLVRNNEQFF
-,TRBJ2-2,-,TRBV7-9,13,TGTGCCAGCTCAGGGGCCGGGACCGGGGAGCTGTTTTTT,CASSGAGTGELFF
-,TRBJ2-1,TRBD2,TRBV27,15,TGTGCCAGCAGGGGGGGGTGGAGCTCCTACAATGAGCAGTTCTTC,CASRGGWSSYNEQFF
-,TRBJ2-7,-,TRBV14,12,TGTGCCAGTGCGGGATCCTTCTACGAGCAGTACTTC,CASAGSFYEQYF
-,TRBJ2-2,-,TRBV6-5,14,TGTGCCAGCAGCCCCGTCCGGTCCGGCGGGGAGCTGTTTTTT,CASSPVRSGGELFF
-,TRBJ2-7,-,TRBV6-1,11,TGTGCCAGCAGTGTAACCTACGAGCAGTACTTC,CASSVTYEQYF
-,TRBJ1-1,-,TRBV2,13,TGTGCCAGCAGCTCCGAGGGGAACACTGAAGCTTTCTTT,CASSSEGNTEAFF
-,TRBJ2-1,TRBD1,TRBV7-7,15,TGTGCCAGCAGCTCGGACAGGGTTGGAGTCAATGAGCAGTTCTTC,CASSSDRVGVNEQFF
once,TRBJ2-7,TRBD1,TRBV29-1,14,TGCAGCGTTGAGAGCGGACAGGGTACCGACGAGCAGTACTTC,CSVESGQGTDEQYF
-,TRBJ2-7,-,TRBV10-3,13,TGTGCCATCAGGGCGGGACCTCCGGGTGAGCAGTACTTC,CAIRAGPPGEQYF
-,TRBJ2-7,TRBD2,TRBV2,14,TGTGCCAGCAGTTTTAGCGGGAGTCTCTACGAGCAGTACTTC,CASSFSGSLYEQYF